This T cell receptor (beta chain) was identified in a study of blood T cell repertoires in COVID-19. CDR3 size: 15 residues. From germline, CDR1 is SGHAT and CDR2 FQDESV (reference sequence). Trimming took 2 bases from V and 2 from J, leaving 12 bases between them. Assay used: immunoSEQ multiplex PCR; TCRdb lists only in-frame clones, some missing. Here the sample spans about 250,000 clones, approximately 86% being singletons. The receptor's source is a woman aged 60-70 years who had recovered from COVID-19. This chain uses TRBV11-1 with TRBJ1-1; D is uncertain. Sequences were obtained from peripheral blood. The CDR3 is CASSLMAGINTEAFF. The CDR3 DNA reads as TGTGCCAGCAGCTTAATGGCAGGAATTAACACTGAAGCTTTCTTT. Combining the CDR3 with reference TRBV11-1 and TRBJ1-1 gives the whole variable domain EAEVAQSPRYKITEKSQAVAFWCDPISGHATLYWYRQILGQGPELLVQFQDESVVDDSQLPKDRFSAERLKGVDSTLKIQPAELGDSAMYLCASSLMAGINTEAFFGQGTRLTVV.